The sequence of this TCR beta chain was determined in a study of CD8+CD57+ T cells in acquired aplastic anemia. Study in general: Mean read depth for CD4+ cells from healthy donors was around 11 million. General observations from the study: Twenty-nine CD8+ CDR3 sequences were shared between patients and controls.

The TCR beta profiling, which covered VDJ combination and CDR3 sequence, was carried out using genomic DNA as the template. TCRdb re-called the reads through MiXCR, storing one row per CDR3 protein. The sample yields about 220,000 distinct CDR3 sequences, roughly 33% seen once. The CDR3 has 13 amino acids. Trimming pared 4 bases from V and 8 bases from J, leaving 14 bases between. Regarding this clonotype: Its antigen is as yet unknown. Without the conserved terminal phenylalanine or tryptophan, this CDR3 likely stems from a read error.

This chain connects TRBV12-3 or TRBV12-4 to TRBJ1-1, with D perhaps TRBD1 (6 bases). The TCR sequence derives from a human donor in good health, serving as a control. The sample was sorted CD4+, CD8+, or CD8+CD57+ T cells (not recorded which) from PBMCs. The CDR3 loop is CASSWRPGTEAFL. The CDR3 bases are TGTGCCAGCAGTTGGAGACCTGGGACAGAAGCTTTCTTA.